What follows are 9 T cell receptor beta chains derived from one specimen sequenced in a study of blood T cell repertoires in COVID-19. Sequencing used immunoSEQ multiplex PCR; TCRdb keeps in-frame clones, though not all of them. The data contain about 180,000 clones, 65% to 90% of them singletons. The sequencing input was peripheral blood. These receptors were collected from a man in his fifties with active or convalescent COVID-19.

The chain is built from TRBV9 and TRBJ1-1; weak D call: TRBD1 (6 bases). There are 16 residues in the CDR3. The germline V and J ends were trimmed by 4 bases and 0 bases, with 16 bases remaining between them. The germline V gene encodes CDR1 SGDLS and CDR2 YYNGEE. As DNA, the CDR3 is TGTGCCAGCAGCTACGGGACAAACCTTATGAACACTGAAGCTTTCTTT. Translation: CASSYGTNLMNTEAFF.

The gene calls are TRBV18 and TRBJ2-1; D may be TRBD1 (6 bases). The CDR3 extends over 16 amino acids. V shed 4 bases and J shed 0 bases, with 13 bases lying between them. Germline values: CDR1 KGHSH, CDR2 LQKENI. DNA of the CDR3: TGTGCCAGCTCACTCGCTACAGGGAGCTCCTACAATGAGCAGTTCTTC. Its translation is CASSLATGSSYNEQFF.

The chain links TRBV7-9 to TRBJ1-2, with 7 bases identical to TRBD1. The CDR3 is 14 amino acids. Looked up from germline, CDR1 is SEHNR and CDR2 is FQNEAQ (reference sequence). V dropped 0 bases and J dropped 8; count of bases not matched to a gene: 6. The CDR3 loop reads CASSLAVTGNGYTF. DNA for the CDR3: TGTGCCAGCAGCTTAGCGGTGACAGGGAACGGCTACACCTTC.

This chain joins TRBV7-3 and TRBJ2-7; 8 bases map to TRBD1. Unmatched junction bases numbered 8, after V lost 5 bases and J lost 5 bases. Germline-derived CDR1 and CDR2 are SGHTA and FQGTGA. The CDR3 extends over 14 amino acids. The CDR3 is CASSTTGAGDEQYF. CDR3 DNA: TGTGCCAGCAGCACGACAGGGGCGGGCGACGAGCAGTACTTC. Full variable domain (outside the CDR3, taken from reference TRBV7-3 and TRBJ2-7): GAGVSQTPSNKVTEKGKYVELRCDPISGHTALYWYRQSLGQGPEFLIYFQGTGAADDSGLPNDRFFAVRPEGSVSTLKIQRTERGDSAVYLCASSTTGAGDEQYFGPGTRLTVT.

J is TRBJ1-2 and V is TRBV19; TRBD1 is a possible D gene (6 bases). The CDR3 consists of 15 residues. CDR1 LNHDA and CDR2 SQIVND come from the germline V gene (reference sequence). Trimming took 6 bases from V and 3 from J, leaving 17 bases between them. The CDR3 DNA sequence: TGTGCCAGTAGCCCTTCCCCACAGGGCTACTATGGCTACACCTTC. Its translation is CASSPSPQGYYGYTF.

This clone was seen a single time. The chain is built from TRBV4-2 and TRBJ2-5; TRBD2 agrees at 12 bases. The J segment lost 2 bases and the V segment lost 2 bases, leaving 3 bases of the junction unmatched. This CDR3 spans 16 amino acids. The germline V gene has CDR1 LGHNA and CDR2 YNFKEQ. The CDR3 is CASSQRTSGEQETQYF. The CDR3 DNA is TGTGCCAGCAGCCAACGGACTAGCGGGGAACAAGAGACCCAGTACTTC.

There are a few counts of this clone. This chain links TRBV19 with TRBJ1-5; D remains ambiguous. The CDR3 is made up of 15 amino acids. V lost 7 bases and J 0 bases, leaving 13 bases between the germline ends. Looked up from germline, CDR1 is LNHDA and CDR2 is SQIVND (reference sequence). The CDR3 protein is CASTRGGTSNQPQHF. The CDR3, as DNA: TGTGCCAGTACCCGCGGTGGCACTAGCAATCAGCCCCAGCATTTT.

The chain uses TRBV7-3 and TRBJ1-1; TRBD1 might be the D (6 bases). The length of the CDR3 is 15 residues. CDR1 is SGHTA, CDR2 FQGTGA, per germline. Trimming removed 5 bases at V and 2 bases at J, with 15 bases between. The CDR3 DNA follows: TGTGCCAGCAGCACACCGGGACAAGCAAACACTGAAGCTTTCTTT. Protein: CASSTPGQANTEAFF.

The chain uses TRBV30 and TRBJ2-2; tentative D call: TRBD1 (5 bases). The CDR3 is 15 residues long. Trimming shortened V by 4 bases and J by 6 bases, and 18 bases separated the two germline ends. The V gene's germline CDR1 is GTSNPN and CDR2 SVGIG (reference sequence). CDR3 sequence: CAWTKMLGASGELFF. CDR3 coding DNA: TGTGCCTGGACTAAAATGCTAGGGGCCTCCGGGGAGCTGTTTTTT. Filled out from reference TRBV30 and TRBJ2-2, the complete variable domain reads SQTIHQWPATLVQPVGSPLSLECTVEGTSNPNLYWYRQAAGRGLQLLFYSVGIGQISSEVPQNLSASRPQDRQFILSSKKLLLSDSGFYLCAWTKMLGASGELFFGEGSRLTVL.